This paragraph covers one T cell receptor (beta chain) sequence. The data stem from a study of blood T cell repertoires in COVID-19. Study background: The analysed material was cDNA or gDNA that came from T cells, B-cell-depleted T cells, or PBMCs.

CDR3 length equals 14 residues. Germline V CDR1 and CDR2: WSHSY, SAAADI. V was shortened by 4 bases and J by 1 base, with 10 bases between the two germline ends. Per the original data handling: The assay estimated nucleated cells by amplifying reference gene primers. Measured with immunoSEQ multiplex PCR; TCRdb has only the in-frame clones, and not every one. That table is the source of V, J and clone size, and D and trimming were worked out from the DNA. The sample holds 150,000 to 180,000 clones, under 85% seen once. Sequenced sample: peripheral blood. J is TRBJ1-1 and V is TRBV10-2, with D tentatively TRBD1 (6 bases). The clonotype was recovered from a man in his 60s with COVID-19, enrolled during active disease. The CDR3 nucleotides read TGCGCCAGCAGTGGCGGACAGACGAACACTGAAGCTTTCTTT. Encoded protein: CASSGGQTNTEAFF.